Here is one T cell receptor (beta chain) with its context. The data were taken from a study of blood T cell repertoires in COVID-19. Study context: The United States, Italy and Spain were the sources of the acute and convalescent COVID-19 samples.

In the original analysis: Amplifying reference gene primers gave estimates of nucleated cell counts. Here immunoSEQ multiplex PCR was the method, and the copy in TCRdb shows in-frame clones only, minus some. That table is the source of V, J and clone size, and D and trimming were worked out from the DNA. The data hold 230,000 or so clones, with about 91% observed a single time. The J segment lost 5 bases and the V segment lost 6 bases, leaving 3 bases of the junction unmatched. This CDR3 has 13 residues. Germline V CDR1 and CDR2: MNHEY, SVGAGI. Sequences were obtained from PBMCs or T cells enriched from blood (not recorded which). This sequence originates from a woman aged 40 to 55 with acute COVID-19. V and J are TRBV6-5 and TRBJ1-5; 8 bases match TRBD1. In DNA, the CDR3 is TGTGCCAGCAGCCAGGACAGGGATCAGCCCCAGCATTTT. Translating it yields CASSQDRDQPQHF.